This T cell receptor beta chain was captured by sequencing in a study of blood T cell repertoires in COVID-19. Study information: Acute-phase and convalescent COVID-19 samples originated in the United States, Italy and Spain.

The ends lost 4 bases at V and 9 bases at J; junction bases unmatched: 8. CDR1 and CDR2 (germline): SGHRS, YFSETQ. The CDR3 spans 15 residues. Sequencing used immunoSEQ multiplex PCR; TCRdb keeps in-frame clones, though not all of them. The sample has 80,000 to 100,000 clones; roughly 80% are singletons. Sequencing was done on a sample of peripheral blood. The genes are TRBV5-1 and TRBJ1-6; 9 bases are a match to TRBD1. The receptor was derived from a man aged 50 to 59 who had recovered from COVID-19. Written as DNA, the CDR3 is TGCGCCAGCAGCCCAGGGACAGGGAGCACTTCACCCCTCCACTTT. Translation: CASSPGTGSTSPLHF.